A selection of T cell receptor beta chains follows, all from one sample in a study of T cells in Graves' hyperthyroidism and ophthalmopathy. TCRdb independently ran MiXCR on the multiplex PCR reads; one entry per CDR3 protein. This sample yields about 260,000 distinct CDR3 sequences, of which roughly 15% are seen a single time; about 29% belongs to the top ten. The specimen was blood. The receptors derive from a young woman with Graves' ophthalmopathy. The CDR3 runs from the conserved cysteine through the conserved F or W. D genes are given only for firm matches. Not all rows give a size; the values are once, few, many and, for expanded clones, a class.

clone size	V gene	J gene	D gene	CDR3 DNA	CDR3 protein
many	TRBV6-1	TRBJ1-1	-	TGTGCCAGCAGTGTTCGGACAAGGGGACACCCTGAAGCTTTCTTT	CASSVRTRGHPEAFF
many	TRBV5-8	TRBJ1-1	-	TGTGCCAGCAGCCGTGACAGGCGCACTGAAGCTTTCTTT	CASSRDRRTEAFF
many	TRBV28	TRBJ2-7	-	TGTGCCAGCAGTTTACTGGGGGCGCCTAGCTACGAGCAGTACTTC	CASSLLGAPSYEQYF
many	TRBV19	TRBJ1-1	-	TGTGCCAGTAGTAGGGGGTCCTTTAGGGGCCCCGACACTGAAGCTTTCTTT	CASSRGSFRGPDTEAFF
few	TRBV28	TRBJ1-5	TRBD1	TGTGCCAGCAGTCCAATCAATTACGGGACAGGGGGAAGTCGGCAGCCCCAGCATTTT	CASSPINYGTGGSRQPQHF
-	TRBV2	TRBJ2-1	-	TGTGCCAGCAGTGAGTCATTTGGGAGAGAGCAGTTCTTC	CASSESFGREQFF
many	TRBV27	TRBJ1-5	-	TGTGCCAGCAGTGGACATAGCAATCAGCCCCAGCATTTT	CASSGHSNQPQHF
many	TRBV20-1	TRBJ2-3	-	TGCAGTGCTAGTTCGGGGCCGTCGAAAGATACGCAGTATTTT	CSASSGPSKDTQYF
many	TRBV19	TRBJ1-1	-	TGTGCCAGTAGTTCTAGGTACCGGGACTCCTATTTGGTCACTGAAGCTTTCTTT	CASSSRYRDSYLVTEAFF
many	TRBV6-6	TRBJ2-7	TRBD1	TGTGCCAGCAGTTACTCGTCCCACAGGGGGGACGAGCAGTACTTC	CASSYSSHRGDEQYF
many	TRBV12-3/TRBV12-4	TRBJ1-1	-	TGTGCCAGCAGTTTACGGTCTAGGAACACTGAAGCTTTCTTT	CASSLRSRNTEAFF
many	TRBV5-6	TRBJ1-1	TRBD1	TGTGCCAGCAGCTTGGCAAGGACAGGTAAGAACACTGAAGCTTCCTTT	CASSLARTGKNTEASF
few	TRBV4-1	TRBJ1-4	-	TGCGCCAGCAGCCAAGTTTTTCGGAGTGAAAAACTGTTTTTT	CASSQVFRSEKLFF
many	TRBV6-1	TRBJ2-1	-	TGTGCCAGCACCGGGCAGCTGATCGCCTACAATGAGCAGTTCTTC	CASTGQLIAYNEQFF
many	TRBV12-3/TRBV12-4	TRBJ2-2	-	TGTGCCAGCGTATACGGGCCCGCGGTAGCCGGGGAGCTGTTTTTT	CASVYGPAVAGELFF
many	TRBV7-8	TRBJ2-1	-	TGTGCCAGCAGCGAACGGGACTCAGAGAATGAGCAGTTCTTC	CASSERDSENEQFF
-	TRBV20-1	TRBJ2-1	-	TGCAGTGCTAGCCCGGGGATGACCTACAATGAGCAGTTCTTC	CSASPGMTYNEQFF
many	TRBV2	TRBJ2-7	-	TGTGCCAGCAGTGACAGTCTCTACGAGCAGTACTTC	CASSDSLYEQYF
many	TRBV5-1	TRBJ2-3	-	TGCGCCAGCAGCTTGGGGGATTATAATTGGGGGCCCACAGATACGCAGTATTTT	CASSLGDYNWGPTDTQYF
many	TRBV12-3/TRBV12-4	TRBJ1-3	TRBD1	TGTGCCAGCAGTCCCTCAGGACAGGGGGGAAACACCATATATTTT	CASSPSGQGGNTIYF
-	TRBV5-4	TRBJ2-1	-	TGTGCCAGCAGCTTGTCCGTTCTTGCAAATGAGCAGTTCTTC	CASSLSVLANEQFF
many	TRBV4-2	TRBJ1-1	-	TGTGCCAGCAGCCAAGAGAGTGGGCTGAACACTGAAGCTTTCTTT	CASSQESGLNTEAFF
-	TRBV19	TRBJ1-5	TRBD1	TGTGCCAGTAGTATTAGGGGACAGGGAGGTCAGCCCCAGCATTTT	CASSIRGQGGQPQHF
many	TRBV7-6	TRBJ2-2	TRBD1	TGTGCCAGCAGTAAATCCGGGACAGGGGTCGGCGGGGAGCTGTTTTTT	CASSKSGTGVGGELFF
many	TRBV12-3/TRBV12-4	TRBJ2-2	-	TGTGCCAGCAGTTTAAAGGTCGTAGGGACCGGGGAGCTGTTTTTT	CASSLKVVGTGELFF
many	TRBV2	TRBJ1-1	-	TGTGCCAGCAGTGAAAGTTGGTTCAGGGGTGGACTGAACACTGAAGCTTTCTTT	CASSESWFRGGLNTEAFF
many	TRBV6-5	TRBJ1-2	-	TGTGCCAGCAGTTACACAGGGAACGGTGGCTACACCTTC	CASSYTGNGGYTF
-	TRBV10-3	TRBJ1-1	TRBD1	TGTGCCATCAGCCCGGGACAGGTGAAGGCGGAAGCTTTCTTT	CAISPGQVKAEAFF
many	TRBV13	TRBJ2-3	-	TGTGCCAGCAGCCCCCCCACTAGATCGATTGCAGATACGCAGTATTTT	CASSPPTRSIADTQYF
-	TRBV7-2	TRBJ1-2	TRBD1	TGTGCCAGCAGCCTCGGGACAGGGTTTGTGGATGGCTACACCTTC	CASSLGTGFVDGYTF
many	TRBV7-9	TRBJ2-1	TRBD1	TGTGCCAGCAGCTACGGGACAGGACTTTACAATGAGCAGTTCTTC	CASSYGTGLYNEQFF
many	TRBV7-8	TRBJ1-6	TRBD1	TGTGCCAGCAGCTTATCGACAGGGATTAATTCACCCCTCCACTTT	CASSLSTGINSPLHF
many	TRBV20-1	TRBJ2-1	TRBD2	TGCAGTGCTAGTAGTAGCGGGGACAATGAGCAGTTCTTC	CSASSSGDNEQFF
-	TRBV3-1	TRBJ2-3	TRBD2	TGTGCCAGCAGCCAAGACGCGGGAGTGGCAGATACGCAGTATTTT	CASSQDAGVADTQYF
-	TRBV20-1	TRBJ2-3	-	TGCAGTGCTATGACTAGTGAACCCACAGATACGCAGTATTTT	CSAMTSEPTDTQYF
many	TRBV27	TRBJ1-5	-	TGTGCCAGCAGTTTATTGGTTCGTCAGCCCCAGCATTTT	CASSLLVRQPQHF
-	TRBV27	TRBJ2-3	-	TGTGCCAGCAGTTTCCAGACCCAGGCGCAGTATTTT	CASSFQTQAQYF
many	TRBV18	TRBJ1-3	-	TGTGCCAGCTCACCCGCAGGGTCGAGAAACACCATATATTTT	CASSPAGSRNTIYF
many	TRBV29-1	TRBJ2-1	-	TGCAGCGTTGGAAGCGGGGGACAGTACAATGAGCAGTTCTTC	CSVGSGGQYNEQFF
many	TRBV2	TRBJ2-4	-	TGTGCCAGCGGGGGGTCCCTAGCCAAAAACATTCAGTACTTC	CASGGSLAKNIQYF
many	TRBV4-2	TRBJ2-1	TRBD1	TGTGCCAGCAGCCAAGTCGAAAACAGGGGCGGGAATGAGCAGTTCTTC	CASSQVENRGGNEQFF
many	TRBV9	TRBJ2-1	-	TGTGCCAGCAGCGTAGCTTGGGGGAGCTCCTACAATGAGCAGTTCTTC	CASSVAWGSSYNEQFF
many	TRBV28	TRBJ2-7	-	TGTGCCAGCCAGCCCCCGGGAGCACGGCCCTACGAGCAGTACTTC	CASQPPGARPYEQYF
many	TRBV27	TRBJ2-7	TRBD2	TGTGCCAGCAGTTTCGGGGGGAGCAACTACGAGCAGTACTTC	CASSFGGSNYEQYF
many	TRBV6-6	TRBJ2-7	-	TGTGCCAGCAGTTACCCTAACTCCTACGAGCAGTACTTC	CASSYPNSYEQYF
many	TRBV24-1	TRBJ2-5	-	TGTGCCACCGGTACGACATGGACCCAGTACTTC	CATGTTWTQYF
-	TRBV20-1	TRBJ2-1	TRBD2	TGCAGTGCTGGACTAGCGGGAGGCTACAATGAGCAGTTCTTC	CSAGLAGGYNEQFF
many	TRBV7-3	TRBJ1-1	-	TGTGCCAGCAGCTTAGGGGGGGCGGGGGGCACTGAAGCTTTCTTT	CASSLGGAGGTEAFF
many	TRBV5-1	TRBJ2-7	-	TGCGCCAGCAGCTTGAGGCAGCAATCCTACGAGCAGTACTTC	CASSLRQQSYEQYF
many	TRBV7-3	TRBJ2-3	-	TGTGCCAGCAGCGCAACCCCTCCGGGAGCCGCCACAGATACGCAGTATTTT	CASSATPPGAATDTQYF
many	TRBV11-2	TRBJ1-2	-	TGTGCCAGCAGCTTAGGGTGGGACAAGGATGGCTACACCTTC	CASSLGWDKDGYTF
many	TRBV20-1	TRBJ2-7	-	TGCAGTGCCCGACATGGAATCCCGAGGTTCGGCAACGAGCAGTACTTC	CSARHGIPRFGNEQYF
many	TRBV12-3/TRBV12-4	TRBJ2-5	-	TGTGCCAGCAGTTTTCTTCTCGAGACCCAGTACTTC	CASSFLLETQYF
many	TRBV25-1	TRBJ1-3	-	TGTGCCAGCAGTGTATCGGGCAGCAAAACTGGAAACACCATATATTTT	CASSVSGSKTGNTIYF
many	TRBV6-1	TRBJ2-3	-	TGTGCCAGCACGGACCCGTCTCGCACAGATACGCAGTATTTT	CASTDPSRTDTQYF
many	TRBV27	TRBJ2-7	TRBD1	TGTGCCAGCAGTTTTGGACAGGGGAAGCAGTACTTC	CASSFGQGKQYF
-	TRBV28	TRBJ2-7	-	TGTGCCAGCAGCAATCAGGGGGGGGGGGTCGAGCAGTACTTC	CASSNQGGGVEQYF
many	TRBV7-3	TRBJ2-1	-	TGTGCCAGCAGCTTCTTCGGGGGCCAAAATGAGCAGTTCTTC	CASSFFGGQNEQFF
many	TRBV3-1	TRBJ2-7	-	TGTGCCAGCAGCCAAGTCTCCTACGAGCAGTACTTC	CASSQVSYEQYF
-	TRBV6-2/TRBV6-3	TRBJ2-7	TRBD1	TGTGCCAGCAACCAGCGGGACAGGGGGCGTTACTCCTACGAGCAGTACTTC	CASNQRDRGRYSYEQYF